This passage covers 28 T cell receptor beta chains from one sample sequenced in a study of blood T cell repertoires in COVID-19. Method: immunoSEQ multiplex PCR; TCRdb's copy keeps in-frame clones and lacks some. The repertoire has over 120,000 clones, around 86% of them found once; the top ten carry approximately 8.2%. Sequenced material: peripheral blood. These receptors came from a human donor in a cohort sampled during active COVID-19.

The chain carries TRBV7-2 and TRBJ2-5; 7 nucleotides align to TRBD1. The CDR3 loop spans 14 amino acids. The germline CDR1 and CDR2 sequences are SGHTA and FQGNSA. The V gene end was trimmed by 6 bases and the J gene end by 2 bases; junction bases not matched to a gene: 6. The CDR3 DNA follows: TGTGCCAGCAGTGAGGGACAGATACAAGAGACCCAGTACTTC. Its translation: CASSEGQIQETQYF.

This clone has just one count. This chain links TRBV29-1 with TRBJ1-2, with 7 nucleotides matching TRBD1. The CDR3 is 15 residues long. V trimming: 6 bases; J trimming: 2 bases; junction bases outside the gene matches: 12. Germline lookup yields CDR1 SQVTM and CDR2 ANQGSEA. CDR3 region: CSVKQGGQENYGYTF. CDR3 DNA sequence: TGCAGCGTCAAGCAAGGCGGACAGGAAAACTATGGCTACACCTTC.

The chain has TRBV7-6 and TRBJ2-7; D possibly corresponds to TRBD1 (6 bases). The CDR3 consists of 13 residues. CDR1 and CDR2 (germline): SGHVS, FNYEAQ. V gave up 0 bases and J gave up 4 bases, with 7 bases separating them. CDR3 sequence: CASSLAGGYEQYF. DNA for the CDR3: TGTGCCAGCAGCTTAGCAGGGGGATACGAGCAGTACTTC. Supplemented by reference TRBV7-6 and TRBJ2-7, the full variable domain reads GAGVSQSPRYKVTKRGQDVALRCDPISGHVSLYWYRQALGQGPEFLTYFNYEAQQDKSGLPNDRFSAERPEGSISTLTIQRTEQRDSAMYRCASSLAGGYEQYFGPGTRLTVT.

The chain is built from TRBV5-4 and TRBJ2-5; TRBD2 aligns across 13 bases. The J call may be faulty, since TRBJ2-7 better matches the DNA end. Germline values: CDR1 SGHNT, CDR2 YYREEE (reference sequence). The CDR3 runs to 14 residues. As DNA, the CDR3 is TGTGCCAGCAGCGTAGGACTAGCGGGAGTCGAGCAGTACTTC. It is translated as CASSVGLAGVEQYF.

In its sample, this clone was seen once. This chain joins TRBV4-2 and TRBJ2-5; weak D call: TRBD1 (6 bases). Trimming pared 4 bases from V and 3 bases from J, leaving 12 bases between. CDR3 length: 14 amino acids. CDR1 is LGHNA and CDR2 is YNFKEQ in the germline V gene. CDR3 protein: CASSLTTGKETQYF. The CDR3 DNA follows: TGTGCCAGCAGCCTCACGACAGGAAAAGAGACCCAGTACTTC.

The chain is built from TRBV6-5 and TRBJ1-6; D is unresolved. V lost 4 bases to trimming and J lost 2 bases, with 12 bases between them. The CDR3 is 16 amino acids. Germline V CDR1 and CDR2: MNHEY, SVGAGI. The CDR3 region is CASSSLQLTYNSPLHF. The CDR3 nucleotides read TGTGCCAGCAGTTCGCTACAGTTAACCTATAATTCACCCCTCCACTTT.

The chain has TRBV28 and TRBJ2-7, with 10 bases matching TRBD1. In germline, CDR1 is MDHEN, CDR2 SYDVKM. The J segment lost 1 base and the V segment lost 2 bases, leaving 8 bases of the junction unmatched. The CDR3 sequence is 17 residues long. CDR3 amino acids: CASSLNGQGVRSYEQYF. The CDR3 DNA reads TGTGCCAGCAGTTTAAACGGACAGGGGGTTAGGTCCTACGAGCAGTACTTC.

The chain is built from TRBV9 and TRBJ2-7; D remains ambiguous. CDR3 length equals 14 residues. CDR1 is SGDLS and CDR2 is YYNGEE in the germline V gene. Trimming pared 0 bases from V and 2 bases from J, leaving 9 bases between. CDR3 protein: CASSVVPSAYEQYF. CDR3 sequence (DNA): TGTGCCAGCAGCGTAGTTCCCAGTGCCTACGAGCAGTACTTC.

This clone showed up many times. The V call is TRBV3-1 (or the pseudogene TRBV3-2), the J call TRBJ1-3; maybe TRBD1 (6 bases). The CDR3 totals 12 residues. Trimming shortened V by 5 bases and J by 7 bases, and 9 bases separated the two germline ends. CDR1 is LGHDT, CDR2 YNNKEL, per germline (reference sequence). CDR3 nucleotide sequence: TGTGCCAGCAGCTCGCAGGGGAACACCATATATTTT. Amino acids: CASSSQGNTIYF.

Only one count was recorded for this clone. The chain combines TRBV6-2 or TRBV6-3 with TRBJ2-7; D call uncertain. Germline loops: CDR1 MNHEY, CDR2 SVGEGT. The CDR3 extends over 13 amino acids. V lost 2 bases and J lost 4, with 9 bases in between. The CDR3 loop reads CASSYPPSYEQYF. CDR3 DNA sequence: TGTGCCAGCAGTTACCCGCCCAGTTACGAGCAGTACTTC.

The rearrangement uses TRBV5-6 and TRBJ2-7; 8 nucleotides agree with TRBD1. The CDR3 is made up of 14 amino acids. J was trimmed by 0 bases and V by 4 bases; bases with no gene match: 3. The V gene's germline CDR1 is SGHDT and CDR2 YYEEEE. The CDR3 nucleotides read TGTGCCAGCAGCAACAGGGGGATCTCCTACGAGCAGTACTTC. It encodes CASSNRGISYEQYF.

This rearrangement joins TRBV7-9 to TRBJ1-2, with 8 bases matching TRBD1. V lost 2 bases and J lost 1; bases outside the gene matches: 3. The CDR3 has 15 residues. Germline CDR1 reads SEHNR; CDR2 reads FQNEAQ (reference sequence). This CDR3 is CASSLRTGINYGYTF. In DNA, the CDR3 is TGTGCCAGCAGCTTACGGACAGGGATTAACTATGGCTACACCTTC.

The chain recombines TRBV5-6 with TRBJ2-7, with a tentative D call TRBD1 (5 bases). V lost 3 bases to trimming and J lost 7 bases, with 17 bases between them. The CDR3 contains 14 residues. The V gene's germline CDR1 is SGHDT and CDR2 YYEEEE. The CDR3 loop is CASSSLTAVREQYF. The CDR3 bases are TGTGCCAGCAGCTCCCTGACAGCCGTTAGGGAGCAGTACTTC.

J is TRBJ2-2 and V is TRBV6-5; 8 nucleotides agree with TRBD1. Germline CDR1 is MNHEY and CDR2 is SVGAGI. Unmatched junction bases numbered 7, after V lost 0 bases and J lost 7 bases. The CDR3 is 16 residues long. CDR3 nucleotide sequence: TGTGCCAGCAGTTACTCGAGCAGGGGGCTAAGCGGGGAGCTGTTTTTT. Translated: CASSYSSRGLSGELFF.

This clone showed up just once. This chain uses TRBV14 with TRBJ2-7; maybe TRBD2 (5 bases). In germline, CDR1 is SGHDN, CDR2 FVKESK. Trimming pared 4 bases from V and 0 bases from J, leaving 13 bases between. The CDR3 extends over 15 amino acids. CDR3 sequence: CASSRPDGVSYEQYF. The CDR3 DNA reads TGTGCCAGCAGCCGACCGGACGGGGTCTCCTACGAGCAGTACTTC.

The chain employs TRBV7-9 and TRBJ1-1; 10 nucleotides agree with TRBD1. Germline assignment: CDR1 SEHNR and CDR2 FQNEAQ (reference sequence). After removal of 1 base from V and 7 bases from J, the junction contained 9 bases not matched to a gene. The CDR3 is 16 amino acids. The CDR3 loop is CASSLGADRGGVEAFF. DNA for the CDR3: TGTGCCAGCAGCTTAGGGGCGGACAGGGGGGGAGTTGAAGCTTTCTTT. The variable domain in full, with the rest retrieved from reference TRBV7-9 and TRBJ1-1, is DTGVSQNPRHKITKRGQNVTFRCDPISEHNRLYWYRQTLGQGPEFLTYFQNEAQLEKSRLLSDRFSAERPKGSFSTLEIQRTEQGDSAMYLCASSLGADRGGVEAFFGQGTRLTVV.

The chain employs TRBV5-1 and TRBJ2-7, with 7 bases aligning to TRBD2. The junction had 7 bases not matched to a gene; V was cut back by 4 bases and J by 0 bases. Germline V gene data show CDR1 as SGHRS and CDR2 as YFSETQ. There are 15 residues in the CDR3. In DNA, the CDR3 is TGCGCCAGCAGCCATCTCGGGGGGACCTCCTACGAGCAGTACTTC. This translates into CASSHLGGTSYEQYF.

The CDR3 reads CASSLTGTANTGELFF. For the CDR3, the DNA is TGTGCCAGCTCACTAACCGGGACAGCGAACACCGGGGAGCTGTTTTTT. J is TRBJ2-2 and V is TRBV18, with TRBD1 identical over 7 bases. Germline trimming cut 4 bases from V and 0 bases from J; bases unmatched to any gene: 5. There are 16 residues in the CDR3. Germline lookup yields CDR1 KGHSH and CDR2 LQKENI.

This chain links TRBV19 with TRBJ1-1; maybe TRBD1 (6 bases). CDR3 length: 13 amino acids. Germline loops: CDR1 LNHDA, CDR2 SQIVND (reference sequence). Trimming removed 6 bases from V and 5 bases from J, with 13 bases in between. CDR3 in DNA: TGTGCCAGTAGCCTTCAGAGGGGGACTGAAGCTTTCTTT. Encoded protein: CASSLQRGTEAFF.

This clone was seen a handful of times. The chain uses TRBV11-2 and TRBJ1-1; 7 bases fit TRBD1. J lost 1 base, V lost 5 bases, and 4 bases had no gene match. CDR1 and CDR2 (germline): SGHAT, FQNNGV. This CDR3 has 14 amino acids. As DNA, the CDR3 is TGTGCCAGCAGCCCCGGGACAGCGAACACTGAAGCTTTCTTT. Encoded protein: CASSPGTANTEAFF.

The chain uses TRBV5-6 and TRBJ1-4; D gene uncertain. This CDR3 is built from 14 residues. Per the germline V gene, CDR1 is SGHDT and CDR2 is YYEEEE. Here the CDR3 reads CAVFDGRSNEKLFF. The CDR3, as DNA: TGTGCAGTGTTTGATGGCCGGAGTAATGAAAAACTGTTTTTT.

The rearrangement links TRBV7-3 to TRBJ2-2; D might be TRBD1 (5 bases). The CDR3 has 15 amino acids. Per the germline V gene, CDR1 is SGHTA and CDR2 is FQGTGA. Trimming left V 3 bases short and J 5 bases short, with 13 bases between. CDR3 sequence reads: CASSLGGARTGELFF. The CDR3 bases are TGTGCCAGCAGCTTGGGTGGGGCCCGGACCGGGGAGCTGTTTTTT.

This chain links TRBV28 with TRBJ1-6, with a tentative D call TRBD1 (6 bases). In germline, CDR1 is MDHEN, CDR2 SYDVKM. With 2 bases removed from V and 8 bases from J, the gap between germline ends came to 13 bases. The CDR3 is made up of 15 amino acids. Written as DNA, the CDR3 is TGTGCCAGCAGTTTACCCAGGACAGACGATTCACCCCTCCACTTT. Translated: CASSLPRTDDSPLHF.

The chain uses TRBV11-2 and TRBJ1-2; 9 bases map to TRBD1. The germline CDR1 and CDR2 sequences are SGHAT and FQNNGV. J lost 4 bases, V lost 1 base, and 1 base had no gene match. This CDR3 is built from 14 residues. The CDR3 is CASSLGTGAYGYTF. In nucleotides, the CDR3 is TGTGCCAGCAGCTTAGGGACAGGGGCCTATGGCTACACCTTC.

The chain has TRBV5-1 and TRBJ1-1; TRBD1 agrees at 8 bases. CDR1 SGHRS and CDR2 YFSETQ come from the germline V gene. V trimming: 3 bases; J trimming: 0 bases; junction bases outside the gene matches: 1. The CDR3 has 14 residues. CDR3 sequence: CASSSRGLNTEAFF. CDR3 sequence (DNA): TGCGCCAGCAGCTCCAGGGGGCTGAACACTGAAGCTTTCTTT.

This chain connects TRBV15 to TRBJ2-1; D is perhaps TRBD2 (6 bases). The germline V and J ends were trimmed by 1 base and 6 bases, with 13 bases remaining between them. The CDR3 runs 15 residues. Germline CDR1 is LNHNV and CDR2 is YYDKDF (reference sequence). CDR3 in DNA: TGTGCCACCAGCAGAGGTGGCGGGACCACCAATGAGCAGTTCTTC. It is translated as CATSRGGGTTNEQFF.

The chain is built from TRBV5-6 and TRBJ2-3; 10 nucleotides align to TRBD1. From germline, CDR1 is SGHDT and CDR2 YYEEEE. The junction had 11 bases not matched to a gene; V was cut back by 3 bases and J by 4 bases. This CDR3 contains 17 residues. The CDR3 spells CASSSDRGRVRADTQYF. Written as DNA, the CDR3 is TGTGCCAGCAGCTCCGACAGGGGGCGAGTGAGGGCAGATACGCAGTATTTT.

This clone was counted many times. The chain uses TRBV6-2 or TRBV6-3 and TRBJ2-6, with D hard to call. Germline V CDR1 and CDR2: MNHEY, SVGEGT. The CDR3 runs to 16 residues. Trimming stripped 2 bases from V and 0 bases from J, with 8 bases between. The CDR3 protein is CASSYPRFSGANVLTF. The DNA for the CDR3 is TGTGCCAGCAGTTACCCCAGGTTCTCTGGGGCCAACGTCCTGACTTTC.